A single sample gave rise to the 29 T cell receptor beta chains below, sequenced in a study of control samples from healthy donors and cancer patients. Only in-frame clones appear in the TCRdb table, and some are missing; sequencing was by immunoSEQ multiplex PCR. Found here are tens of thousands of clones, 75% to 90% of them singletons; the top ten hold 9.5%. What was sequenced was PBMCs. The receptors here all came from a woman between 45 and 60 years old with colorectal cancer.

The rearrangement links TRBV10-3 to TRBJ1-5; 9 bases are a match to TRBD1. Looked up from germline, CDR1 is ENHRY and CDR2 is SYGVKD. V gave up 10 bases and J gave up 2 bases; unmatched junction bases: 6. The CDR3 loop spans 14 amino acids. CDR3 loop: CATKTGGGNQPQHF. The CDR3 DNA is TGTGCCACTAAGACAGGGGGAGGCAATCAGCCCCAGCATTTT.

Details on this clone: The sample has other DNA sequences that encode this CDR3 too. The chain combines TRBV5-1 with TRBJ1-1; 10 bases map to TRBD1. The CDR3 contains 14 residues. V shed 4 bases, J shed 3 bases, and the junction held 3 bases outside the gene matches. Germline CDR1 reads SGHRS; CDR2 reads YFSETQ. CDR3 sequence (DNA): TGCGCCAGCAGCGACAGGGGGCTAGACACTGAAGCTTTCTTT. Translating gives CASSDRGLDTEAFF.

The chain has TRBV18 and TRBJ2-2, with 7 bases lining up with TRBD1. Germline-derived CDR1 and CDR2 are KGHSH and LQKENI. J gave up 6 bases and V 3 bases, and 7 bases lay outside the gene matches. The CDR3 has 15 amino acids. For the CDR3, the DNA is TGTGCCAGCTCACCCCGCCGGGACAGTCCCGGGGAGCTGTTTTTT. This encodes CASSPRRDSPGELFF.

The rearrangement uses TRBV4-1 and TRBJ1-1, with unresolved D. The CDR3 contains 15 residues. Germline loops: CDR1 MGHRA, CDR2 YSYEKL. Between the trimmed V and J ends, which lost 7 bases and 0 bases, there was a span of 15 bases. CDR3: CASTVKQMMNTEAFF. The CDR3 DNA sequence: TGCGCCAGCACTGTAAAGCAGATGATGAACACTGAAGCTTTCTTT.

The chain carries TRBV7-2 and TRBJ2-3; TRBD2 aligns across 13 bases. The V and J ends lost 1 base and 4 bases, in that order; junction bases with no gene match: 2. CDR3 length: 16 amino acids. The germline gives CDR1 SGHTA, CDR2 FQGNSA. The CDR3, as DNA: TGTGCCAGCAGCTTAGAACTAGCGGGAGGGGCAGATACGCAGTATTTT. It encodes CASSLELAGGADTQYF.

The V call is TRBV10-3, the J call TRBJ1-1, with D maybe TRBD1 (6 bases). Germline V gene lookup returns CDR1 ENHRY and CDR2 SYGVKD. Trimming pared 6 bases from V and 3 bases from J, leaving 20 bases between. This CDR3 region has 16 residues. CDR3 protein: CAISGREGRGDTEAFF. CDR3 in DNA: TGTGCCATCAGCGGGAGAGAGGGAAGGGGGGACACTGAAGCTTTCTTT.

This sequence joins TRBV3-1 (or the pseudogene TRBV3-2) and TRBJ1-5, with D maybe TRBD1 (5 bases). The V end was cut by 4 bases, the J end by 5 bases, with 12 bases between. The CDR3 totals 14 residues. The germline gives CDR1 LGHDT, CDR2 YNNKEL (reference sequence). The CDR3: CASSRGARDQPQHF. CDR3 in DNA: TGTGCCAGCAGCCGAGGGGCCAGGGATCAGCCCCAGCATTTT.

V usage is TRBV6-5 and J usage is TRBJ2-5; 9 bases agree with TRBD2. The germline V gene encodes CDR1 MNHEY and CDR2 SVGAGI. CDR3 size: 14 residues. V lost 4 bases to trimming and J lost 5 bases; unmatched junction nucleotides: 5. For the CDR3, the DNA is TGTGCCAGCAGTTTGCGGGGGGGCCGGGAGACCCAGTACTTC. Translation: CASSLRGGRETQYF.

The chain uses TRBV27 and TRBJ1-5; TRBD1 might be the D (5 bases). This CDR3 has 14 residues. Germline-derived CDR1 and CDR2 are MNHEY and SMNVEV (reference sequence). Trimming cost V 4 bases and J 3 bases, with 10 bases left between them. The CDR3 loop reads CASSSRQYNQPQHF. Written as DNA, the CDR3 is TGTGCCAGCAGTTCGAGACAGTACAATCAGCCCCAGCATTTT.

This rearrangement joins TRBV7-2 to TRBJ1-2; D is uncertain. The germline V gene has CDR1 SGHTA and CDR2 FQGNSA. The CDR3 is 15 amino acids. With 5 bases removed from V and 7 bases from J, the gap between germline ends came to 20 bases. CDR3 nucleotides: TGTGCCAGCAGCCCTCAAGGCGGGGTACGTGGTGGCTACACCTTC. It encodes CASSPQGGVRGGYTF.

The chain recombines TRBV5-1 with TRBJ2-5; 10 bases agree with TRBD2. J was trimmed by 2 bases and V by 4 bases; bases with no gene match: 8. The germline V gene encodes CDR1 SGHRS and CDR2 YFSETQ. The CDR3 length is 16 residues. CDR3 nucleotides: TGCGCCAGCAGCCCGACTCTAGCGGGGGAACAAGAGACCCAGTACTTC. Translation: CASSPTLAGEQETQYF.

This chain links TRBV6-2 or TRBV6-3 with TRBJ1-1, with a weak D call TRBD1 (6 bases). CDR3 size: 14 residues. Deletions cut 6 bases from V and 5 bases from J, with 16 bases between. Germline CDR1 MNHEY, CDR2 SVGEGT. The CDR3 loop is CASSQPGGRTEAFF. Written as DNA, the CDR3 is TGTGCCAGCAGCCAGCCCGGGGGCAGGACTGAAGCTTTCTTT.

The chain couples TRBV28 to TRBJ2-1; D is unclear. This CDR3 has 15 amino acids. From germline, CDR1 is MDHEN and CDR2 SYDVKM. V was shortened by 4 bases and J by 8 bases, with 18 bases between the two germline ends. The CDR3 is CASSSPSGVFDEQFF. DNA of the CDR3: TGTGCCAGCAGTTCACCCAGTGGGGTTTTCGATGAGCAGTTCTTC.

The chain combines TRBV12-5 with TRBJ2-5; D is possibly TRBD2 (6 bases). Germline CDR1 LGHNT, CDR2 FRNRAP. Deletions cut 1 base from V and 1 base from J, with 19 bases between. The CDR3 contains 18 residues. The CDR3 loop is CASGLGLSGDPSQETQYF. The CDR3 DNA is TGTGCTAGTGGTTTGGGTCTTTCGGGGGACCCCTCCCAAGAGACCCAGTACTTC.

J is TRBJ1-4 and V is TRBV15; no firm D call. Germline CDR1 reads LNHNV; CDR2 reads YYDKDF (reference sequence). CDR3 size: 16 residues. The V and J ends lost 3 bases and 7 bases respectively, with 18 bases between them. The CDR3 DNA sequence: TGTGCCACCAGCAGGCCGGGCCTCCGGGTAGGTGAAAAACTGTTTTTT. It encodes CATSRPGLRVGEKLFF.

This clone occurred once. The chain uses TRBV24-1 and TRBJ2-1, with 7 bases identical to TRBD2. Germline V CDR1 and CDR2: KGHDR, SFDVKD. Trimming at V came to 3 bases and at J to 0 bases, leaving 4 bases not matched to a gene. The CDR3 extends over 16 amino acids. The CDR3 nucleotides are TGTGCCACCAGTGATACACTAGCGCTCTCCTACAATGAGCAGTTCTTC. Translated: CATSDTLALSYNEQFF.

This clone appeared once. The chain combines TRBV27 with TRBJ2-3; D is undetermined. Germline assignment: CDR1 MNHEY and CDR2 SMNVEV (reference sequence). This CDR3 has 14 amino acids. Trimming took 6 bases from V and 5 from J, leaving 15 bases between them. The CDR3 here is CASRVALGLDTQYF. For the CDR3, the DNA is TGTGCCAGCAGGGTGGCCCTGGGTTTAGATACGCAGTATTTT.

This sequence joins TRBV7-8 and TRBJ2-3; a weak D match, TRBD2 (5 bases). The CDR3 sequence is 17 residues long. Trimming removed 1 base at V and 1 base at J, with 15 bases between. Germline CDR1 reads SGHVS; CDR2 reads FQNEAQ. The CDR3, as DNA: TGTGCCAGCAGCTTAGTGTTGGGAGAATGGGGCACAGATACGCAGTATTTT. It codes for CASSLVLGEWGTDTQYF. The full variable domain, with the rest looked up from reference TRBV7-8 and TRBJ2-3, is GAGVSQSPRYKVAKRGQDVALRCDPISGHVSLFWYQQALGQGPEFLTYFQNEAQLDKSGLPSDRFFAERPEGSVSTLKIQRTQQEDSAVYLCASSLVLGEWGTDTQYFGPGTRLTVL.

This rearrangement joins TRBV6-2 or TRBV6-3 to TRBJ2-1, with TRBD2 identical over 7 bases. CDR1 is MNHEY, CDR2 SVGEGT, per germline. With 0 bases clipped from V and 4 bases from J, the junction kept 3 bases outside the gene matches. The CDR3 runs 15 residues. CDR3 loop: CASSYSSSGYNEQFF. CDR3 nucleotides: TGTGCCAGCAGTTACTCGAGTAGCGGGTACAATGAGCAGTTCTTC.

The V and J genes are TRBV7-8 and TRBJ2-7, with D uncertain. CDR1 is SGHVS and CDR2 is FQNEAQ in the germline V gene. With 4 bases removed from V and 3 bases from J, the gap between germline ends came to 13 bases. This CDR3 contains 14 residues. The CDR3 loop is CASSYSPVSYEQYV. CDR3 nucleotides: TGTGCCAGCAGCTATTCCCCCGTCAGCTACGAGCAGTACGTC.

V and J are TRBV9 and TRBJ1-1; maybe TRBD1 (6 bases). Germline assignment: CDR1 SGDLS and CDR2 YYNGEE. The CDR3 length is 14 residues. V lost 0 bases, J lost 8 bases, and 14 bases lay in between. The chain's CDR3 is CASSVAPDRQEAFF. In nucleotides, the CDR3 is TGTGCCAGCAGCGTAGCTCCTGACAGGCAAGAAGCTTTCTTT.

CDR3 DNA sequence: TGTGCCAGCAGTGGACAGTGGGACCTACCCAATCAGCCCCAGCATTTT. Amino acid sequence: CASSGQWDLPNQPQHF. The J gene is TRBJ1-5, the V gene TRBV6-1; D perhaps matches TRBD1 (5 bases). Per germline, CDR1 MNHNS and CDR2 SASEGT. The CDR3 covers 16 residues. Between the trimmed V and J ends, which lost 4 bases and 3 bases, there was a span of 16 bases.

On this clone itself: Other nucleotide sequences from this sample produce the same CDR3. J is TRBJ1-2 and V is TRBV5-1, with 7 bases lining up with TRBD1. CDR1 and CDR2 (germline): SGHRS, YFSETQ. This CDR3 is 13 amino acids long. Trimming took 3 bases from V and 3 from J; bases not matched to a gene: 2. The CDR3 DNA sequence: TGCGCCAGCAGCTCCACAGGGGACTATGGCTACACCTTC. As protein: CASSSTGDYGYTF.

This clone was seen only once. The gene calls are TRBV25-1 and TRBJ1-2, with D maybe TRBD1 (5 bases). The V gene's germline CDR1 is MGHDK and CDR2 SYGVNS. The CDR3 is made up of 12 amino acids. Trimming pared 6 bases from V and 8 bases from J, leaving 13 bases between. CDR3 in DNA: TGTGCCAGCAGCCCTCAGGGATTCGGCTACACCTTC. It translates to CASSPQGFGYTF.

This clone was observed a single time. The J gene is TRBJ2-2, the V gene TRBV9; 8 nucleotides align to TRBD1. Germline CDR1 reads SGDLS; CDR2 reads YYNGEE. This CDR3 is built from 20 residues. The V gene end was trimmed by 1 base and the J gene end by 1 base; junction bases not matched to a gene: 15. CDR3 nucleotide sequence: TGTGCCAGCAGCGTATATGCCGGGACAGGCGTCCACATGAACACCGGGGAGCTGTTTTTT. Translation: CASSVYAGTGVHMNTGELFF.

The chain recombines TRBV18 with TRBJ1-4; a weak D match, TRBD1 (5 bases). Trimming removed 1 base at V and 5 bases at J, with 11 bases between. The germline CDR1 and CDR2 sequences are KGHSH and LQKENI. CDR3 length: 15 amino acids. The CDR3 protein is CASSPLEGPNEKLFF. The DNA of the CDR3 is TGTGCCAGCTCACCACTGGAGGGACCAAATGAAAAACTGTTTTTT.

The V call is TRBV3-1 (or the pseudogene TRBV3-2), the J call TRBJ2-7; no clear D gene. The germline V and J ends were trimmed by 8 bases and 6 bases, with 11 bases remaining between them. This CDR3 is 11 amino acids long. CDR1 is LGHDT, CDR2 YNNKEL, per germline (reference sequence). CDR3 sequence reads: CASADVGEQYV. The CDR3 DNA reads TGTGCCAGCGCCGACGTGGGCGAGCAGTACGTC.

The chain combines TRBV19 with TRBJ2-1, with TRBD2 identical over 8 bases. V trimming: 3 bases; J trimming: 8 bases; junction bases outside the gene matches: 6. The CDR3 runs 14 residues. The germline V gene has CDR1 LNHDA and CDR2 SQIVND (reference sequence). CDR3 nucleotides: TGTGCCAGTAGTATCAGCGGGGGATTCGATGAGCAGTTCTTC. Translated, it gives CASSISGGFDEQFF.

This clone has only a few counts. V is TRBV3-1 (or the pseudogene TRBV3-2) and J is TRBJ2-7, with TRBD1 as a possible D gene (6 bases). Trimming took 2 bases from V and 5 from J, leaving 19 bases between them. CDR1 and CDR2 (germline): LGHDT, YNNKEL (reference sequence). CDR3 size: 16 residues. The CDR3 coding sequence is TGTGCCAGCAGCCAACAGACAGGCGGCGCTACCCACGAGCAGTACGTC. Its protein is CASSQQTGGATHEQYV.